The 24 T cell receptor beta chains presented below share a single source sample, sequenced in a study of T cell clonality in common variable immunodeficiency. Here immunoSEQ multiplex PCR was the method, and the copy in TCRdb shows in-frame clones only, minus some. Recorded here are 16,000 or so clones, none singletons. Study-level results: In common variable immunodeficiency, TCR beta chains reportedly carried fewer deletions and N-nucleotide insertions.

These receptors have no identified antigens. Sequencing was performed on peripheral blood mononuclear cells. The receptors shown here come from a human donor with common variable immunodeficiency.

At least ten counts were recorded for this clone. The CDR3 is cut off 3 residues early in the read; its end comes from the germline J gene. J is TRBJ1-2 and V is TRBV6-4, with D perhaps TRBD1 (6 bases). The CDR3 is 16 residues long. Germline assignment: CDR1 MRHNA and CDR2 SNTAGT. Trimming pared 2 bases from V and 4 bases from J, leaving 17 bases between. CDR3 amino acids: CASSDNRVGGSYGYTF. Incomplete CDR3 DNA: TGTGCCAGCAGTGACAACAGGGTTGGAGGATCCTATGGC.

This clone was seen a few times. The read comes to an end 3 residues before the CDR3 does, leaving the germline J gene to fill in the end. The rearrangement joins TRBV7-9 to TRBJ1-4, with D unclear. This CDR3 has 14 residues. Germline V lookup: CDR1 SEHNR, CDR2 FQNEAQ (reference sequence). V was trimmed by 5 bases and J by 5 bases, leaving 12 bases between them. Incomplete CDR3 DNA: TGTGCCAGCAGCCTACGCGTAGGGAATGAAAAA. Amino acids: CASSLRVGNEK. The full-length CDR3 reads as CASSLRVGNEKLFF.

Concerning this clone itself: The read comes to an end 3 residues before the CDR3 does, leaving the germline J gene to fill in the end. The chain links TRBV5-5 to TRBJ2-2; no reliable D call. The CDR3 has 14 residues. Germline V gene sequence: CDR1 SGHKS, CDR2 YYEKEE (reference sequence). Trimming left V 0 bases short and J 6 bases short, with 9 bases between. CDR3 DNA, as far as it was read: TGTGCCAGCAGCTTGGAAACTACTCCCGGGGAG. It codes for CASSLETTPGE. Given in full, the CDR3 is CASSLETTPGELFF.

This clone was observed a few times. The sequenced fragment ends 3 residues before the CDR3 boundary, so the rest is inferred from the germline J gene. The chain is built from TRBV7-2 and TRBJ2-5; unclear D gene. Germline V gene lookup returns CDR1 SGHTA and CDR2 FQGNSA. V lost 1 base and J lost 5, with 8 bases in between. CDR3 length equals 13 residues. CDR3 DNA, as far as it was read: TGTGCCAGCAGCTTAGGACGACTGGAGACC. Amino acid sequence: CASSLGRLET. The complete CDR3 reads CASSLGRLETQYF.

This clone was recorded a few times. The covered CDR3 bases are TGCAGTGCTAGGGCCGTATTCGGGGGGGCGGACTCAGATACG. Encoded protein: CSARAVFGGADSDT. The whole CDR3 region reads CSARAVFGGADSDTQYF. V and J are TRBV20-1 and TRBJ2-3; 8 bases fit TRBD2. The CDR3 goes on 3 residues after the read ends, and that part is filled in from the germline J gene. J was trimmed by 4 bases and V by 3 bases; bases with no gene match: 15. Germline CDR1 is DFQATT and CDR2 is SNEGSKA (reference sequence). CDR3 size: 17 residues.

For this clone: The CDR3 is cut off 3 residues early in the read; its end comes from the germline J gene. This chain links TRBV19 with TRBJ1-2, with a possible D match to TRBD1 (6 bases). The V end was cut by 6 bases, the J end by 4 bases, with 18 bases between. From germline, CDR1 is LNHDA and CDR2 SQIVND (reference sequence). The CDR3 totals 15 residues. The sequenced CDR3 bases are TGTGCCAGTAGGACCCGGGGGGCGGTGACCTATGGC. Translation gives CASRTRGAVTYG. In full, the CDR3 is CASRTRGAVTYGYTF.

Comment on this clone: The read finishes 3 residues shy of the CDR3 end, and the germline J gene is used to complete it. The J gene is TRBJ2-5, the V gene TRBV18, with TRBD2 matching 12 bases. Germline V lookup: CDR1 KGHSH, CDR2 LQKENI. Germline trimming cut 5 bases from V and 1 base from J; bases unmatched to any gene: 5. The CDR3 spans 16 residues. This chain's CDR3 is CASSTRLAGAQETQYF. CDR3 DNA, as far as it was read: TGTGCCAGCTCAACCCGACTAGCGGGGGCCCAAGAGACC.

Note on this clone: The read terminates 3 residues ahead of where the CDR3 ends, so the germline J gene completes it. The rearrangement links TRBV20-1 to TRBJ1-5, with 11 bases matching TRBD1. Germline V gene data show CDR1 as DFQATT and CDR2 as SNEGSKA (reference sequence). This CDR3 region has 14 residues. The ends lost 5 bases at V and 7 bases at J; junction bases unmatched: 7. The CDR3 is CSARTGGRGQPQHF. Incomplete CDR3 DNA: TGCAGTGCTCGGACAGGGGGCCGGGGCCAGCCC.

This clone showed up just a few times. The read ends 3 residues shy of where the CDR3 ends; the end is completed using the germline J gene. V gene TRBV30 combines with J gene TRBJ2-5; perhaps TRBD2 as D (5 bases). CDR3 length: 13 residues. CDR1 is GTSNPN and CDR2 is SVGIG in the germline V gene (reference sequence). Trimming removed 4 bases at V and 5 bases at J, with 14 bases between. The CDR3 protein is CAWNYVGGETQYF. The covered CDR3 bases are TGTGCCTGGAATTATGTTGGCGGGGAGACC.

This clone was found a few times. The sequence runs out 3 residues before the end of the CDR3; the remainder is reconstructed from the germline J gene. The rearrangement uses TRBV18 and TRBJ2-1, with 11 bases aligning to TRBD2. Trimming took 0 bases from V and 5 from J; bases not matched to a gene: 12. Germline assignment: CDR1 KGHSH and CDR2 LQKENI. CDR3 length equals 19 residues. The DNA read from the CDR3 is TGTGCCAGCTCACCACCGGTGTTGCTAGCGGGAGGACAAGACAATGAG. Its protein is CASSPPVLLAGGQDNE. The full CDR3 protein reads CASSPPVLLAGGQDNEQFF. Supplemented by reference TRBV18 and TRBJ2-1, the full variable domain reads NAGVMQNPRHLVRRRGQEARLRCSPMKGHSHVYWYRQLPEEGLKFMVYLQKENIIDESGMPKERFSAEFPKEGPSILRIQQVVRGDSAAYFCASSPPVLLAGGQDNEQFFGPGTRLTVL.

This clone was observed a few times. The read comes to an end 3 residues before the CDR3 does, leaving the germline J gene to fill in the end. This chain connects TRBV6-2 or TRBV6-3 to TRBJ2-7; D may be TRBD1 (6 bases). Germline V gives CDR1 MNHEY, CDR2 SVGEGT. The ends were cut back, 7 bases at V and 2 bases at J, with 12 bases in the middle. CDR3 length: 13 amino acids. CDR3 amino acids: CASKGDITYEQYF. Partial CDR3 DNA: TGTGCCAGCAAGGGGGACATAACCTACGAG.

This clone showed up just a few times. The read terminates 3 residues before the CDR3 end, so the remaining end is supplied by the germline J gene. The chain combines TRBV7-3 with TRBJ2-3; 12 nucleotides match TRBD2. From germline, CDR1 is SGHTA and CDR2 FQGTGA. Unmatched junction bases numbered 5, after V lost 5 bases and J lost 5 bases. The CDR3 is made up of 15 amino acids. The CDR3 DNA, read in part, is TGTGCCAGCAGCCCACTAGCGGGGGGAGTAGATACG. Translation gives CASSPLAGGVDT. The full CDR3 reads CASSPLAGGVDTQYF.

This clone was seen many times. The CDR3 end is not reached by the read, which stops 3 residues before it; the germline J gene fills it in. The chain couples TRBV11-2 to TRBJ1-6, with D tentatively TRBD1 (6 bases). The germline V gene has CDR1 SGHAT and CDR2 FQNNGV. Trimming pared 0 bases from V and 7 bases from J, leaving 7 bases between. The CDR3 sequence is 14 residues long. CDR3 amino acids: CASSLDRGNSPLHF. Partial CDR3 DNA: TGTGCCAGCAGCTTAGATAGGGGGAATTCACCC. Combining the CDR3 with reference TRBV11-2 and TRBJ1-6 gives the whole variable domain EAGVAQSPRYKIIEKRQSVAFWCNPISGHATLYWYQQILGQGPKLLIQFQNNGVVDDSQLPKDRFSAERLKGVDSTLKIQPAKLEDSAVYLCASSLDRGNSPLHFGNGTRLTVT.

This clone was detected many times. CDR3 sequence reads: CSARGGGKGLNTEAFF. The CDR3 bases that were read are TGCAGTGCTAGAGGGGGGGGTAAGGGGCTTAACACTGAA. The chain is built from TRBV20-1 and TRBJ1-1; D is perhaps TRBD1 (5 bases). The read is 3 residues too short to cover the CDR3 end, so that end is filled in from the germline J gene. Trimming pared 1 base from V and 2 bases from J, leaving 17 bases between. Germline V lookup: CDR1 DFQATT, CDR2 SNEGSKA (reference sequence). The CDR3 sequence is 16 residues long.

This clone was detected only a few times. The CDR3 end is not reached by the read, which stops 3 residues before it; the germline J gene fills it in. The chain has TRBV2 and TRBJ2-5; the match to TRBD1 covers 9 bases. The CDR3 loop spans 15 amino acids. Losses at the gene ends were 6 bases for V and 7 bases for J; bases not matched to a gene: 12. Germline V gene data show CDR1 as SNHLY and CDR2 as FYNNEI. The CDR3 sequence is CASSALGDRERTQYF. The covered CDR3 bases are TGTGCCAGCAGCGCTCTGGGGGACAGGGAGCGGACC.

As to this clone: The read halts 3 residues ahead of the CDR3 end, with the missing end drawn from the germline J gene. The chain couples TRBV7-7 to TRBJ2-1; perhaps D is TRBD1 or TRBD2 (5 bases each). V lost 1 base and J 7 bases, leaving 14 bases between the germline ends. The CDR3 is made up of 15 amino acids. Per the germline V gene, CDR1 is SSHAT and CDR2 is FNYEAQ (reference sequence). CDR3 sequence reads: CASSLGQGRRNEQFF. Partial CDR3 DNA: TGTGCCAGCAGCTTAGGGCAGGGAAGGAGGAATGAG.

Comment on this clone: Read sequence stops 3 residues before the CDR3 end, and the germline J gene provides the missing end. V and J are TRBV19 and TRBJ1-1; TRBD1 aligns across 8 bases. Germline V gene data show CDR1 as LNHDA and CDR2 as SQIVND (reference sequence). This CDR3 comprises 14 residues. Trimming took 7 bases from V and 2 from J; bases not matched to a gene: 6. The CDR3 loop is CASTPTGDNTEAFF. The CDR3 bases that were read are TGTGCCAGTACCCCGACAGGGGATAACACTGAA.

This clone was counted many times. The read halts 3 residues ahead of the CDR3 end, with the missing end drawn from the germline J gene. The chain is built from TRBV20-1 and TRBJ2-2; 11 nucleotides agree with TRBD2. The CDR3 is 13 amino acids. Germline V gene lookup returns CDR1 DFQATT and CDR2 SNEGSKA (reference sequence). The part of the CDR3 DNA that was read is TGCAGTGCTAGTCCTAGCGGGGGGTTTGAG. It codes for CSASPSGGFE. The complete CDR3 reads CSASPSGGFELFF.

The CDR3 loop is CASSFDRGRLDTQYF. Incomplete CDR3 DNA: TGTGCCAGCAGCTTCGACAGGGGGCGTTTGGATACG. The chain combines TRBV5-6 with TRBJ2-3; 10 nucleotides agree with TRBD1. The read terminates 3 residues before the CDR3 end, so the remaining end is supplied by the germline J gene. The CDR3 runs 15 residues. The V segment lost 2 bases and the J segment 6 bases; nucleotides outside the gene matches: 6. Germline-derived CDR1 and CDR2 are SGHDT and YYEEEE. The whole variable domain, remainder taken from reference TRBV5-6 and TRBJ2-3, is DAGVTQSPTHLIKTRGQQVTLRCSPKSGHDTVSWYQQALGQGPQFIFQYYEEEERQRGNFPDRFSGHQFPNYSSELNVNALLLGDSALYLCASSFDRGRLDTQYFGPGTRLTVL.

The CDR3 bases that were read are TGTGCCAGCAGCTTAGCAAGGACTAGCAGCTATGGC. Its translation: CASSLARTSSYG. The complete CDR3 reads CASSLARTSSYGYTF. The chain carries TRBV7-2 and TRBJ1-2; D is unclear. The read comes to an end 3 residues before the CDR3 does, leaving the germline J gene to fill in the end. The germline gives CDR1 SGHTA, CDR2 FQGNSA. V shed 0 bases and J shed 4 bases, with 12 bases lying between them. This CDR3 has 15 residues.

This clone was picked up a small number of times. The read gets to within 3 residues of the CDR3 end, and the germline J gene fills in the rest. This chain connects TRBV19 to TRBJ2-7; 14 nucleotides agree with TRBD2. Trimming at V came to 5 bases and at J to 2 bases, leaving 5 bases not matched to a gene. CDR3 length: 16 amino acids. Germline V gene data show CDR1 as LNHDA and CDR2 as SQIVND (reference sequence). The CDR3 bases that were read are TGTGCCAGTAGTCCAGGGACTAGCGGGGGAACCTACGAG. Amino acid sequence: CASSPGTSGGTYE. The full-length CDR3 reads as CASSPGTSGGTYEQYF. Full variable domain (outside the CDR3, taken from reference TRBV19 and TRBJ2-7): DGGITQSPKYLFRKEGQNVTLSCEQNLNHDAMYWYRQDPGQGLRLIYYSQIVNDFQKGDIAEGYSVSREKKESFPLTVTSAQKNPTAFYLCASSPGTSGGTYEQYFGPGTRLTVT.

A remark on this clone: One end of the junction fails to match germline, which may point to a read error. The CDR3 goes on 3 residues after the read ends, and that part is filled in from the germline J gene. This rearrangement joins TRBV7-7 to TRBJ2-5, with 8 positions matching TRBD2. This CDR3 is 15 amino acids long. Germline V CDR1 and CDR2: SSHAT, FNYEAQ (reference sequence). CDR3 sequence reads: CASSSGGGRGETQYF. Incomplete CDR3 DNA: TGTGCTAGCAGCTCCGGGGGGGGCCGAGGAGAGACC.

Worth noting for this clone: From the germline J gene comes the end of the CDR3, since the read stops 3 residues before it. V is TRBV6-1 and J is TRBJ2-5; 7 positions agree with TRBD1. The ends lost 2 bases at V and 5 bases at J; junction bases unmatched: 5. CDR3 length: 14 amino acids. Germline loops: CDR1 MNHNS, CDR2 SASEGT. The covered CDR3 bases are TGTGCCAGCAGTGAAAGGGGGCCGAAGGAGACC. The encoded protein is CASSERGPKET. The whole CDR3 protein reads CASSERGPKETQYF.

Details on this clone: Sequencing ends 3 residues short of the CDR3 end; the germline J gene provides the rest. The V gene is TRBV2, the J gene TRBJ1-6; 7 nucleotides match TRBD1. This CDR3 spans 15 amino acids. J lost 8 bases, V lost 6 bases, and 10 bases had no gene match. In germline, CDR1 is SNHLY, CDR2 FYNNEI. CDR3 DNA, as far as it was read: TGTGCCAGCAGCCCCGGGGCAGGGACAGATTCACCC. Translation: CASSPGAGTDSP. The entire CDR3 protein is CASSPGAGTDSPLHF.